The 25 T cell receptor beta chains below were found in one sample sequenced in a study of PD-1 blockade in classical Hodgkin lymphoma. Method: immunoSEQ multiplex PCR; TCRdb's copy keeps in-frame clones and lacks some. The data hold some 62,000 clones, with about 91% observed a single time. All patients experienced relapse after autologous stem cell transplantation, and brentuximab vedotin exposure was variable. Sample: peripheral blood mononuclear cells (PBMCs), taken at baseline. These receptors all stem from a human donor with classical Hodgkin lymphoma.

The chain joins TRBV7-2 to TRBJ2-5; weak D call: TRBD1 (6 bases). Germline V gene sequence: CDR1 SGHTA, CDR2 FQGNSA. Trimming left V 1 base short and J 1 base short, with 7 bases between. This CDR3 comprises 14 residues. CDR3 sequence: CASSLVGGQETQYF. The CDR3 DNA is TGTGCCAGCAGCTTAGTAGGGGGCCAAGAGACCCAGTACTTC.

The chain carries TRBV18 and TRBJ2-3, with D maybe TRBD2 (6 bases). This CDR3 region has 15 residues. From germline, CDR1 is KGHSH and CDR2 LQKENI. V lost 4 bases, J lost 0 bases, and 11 bases lay in between. The DNA of the CDR3 is TGTGCCAGCTCACAAACCGGGGGTAGCACAGATACGCAGTATTTT. Its protein product is CASSQTGGSTDTQYF.

The chain recombines TRBV4-2 with TRBJ2-1, with 7 bases aligning to TRBD1. The length of the CDR3 is 15 residues. Per the germline V gene, CDR1 is LGHNA and CDR2 is YNFKEQ. V trimming: 1 base; J trimming: 8 bases; junction bases outside the gene matches: 8. CDR3 bases: TGTGCCAGCAGCCAAGTTCGACAGGGCAACGATGAGCAGTTCTTC. Protein product: CASSQVRQGNDEQFF.

The J gene is TRBJ1-4, the V gene TRBV11-2, with D unclear. With 5 bases removed from V and 5 bases from J, the gap between germline ends came to 12 bases. The CDR3 has 14 residues. The germline CDR1 and CDR2 sequences are SGHAT and FQNNGV. The DNA of the CDR3 is TGTGCCAGCAGCCAAAGGGTGCAGAATGAAAAACTGTTTTTT. Translated, it gives CASSQRVQNEKLFF. Variable domain in full (rest from reference TRBV11-2 and TRBJ1-4): EAGVAQSPRYKIIEKRQSVAFWCNPISGHATLYWYQQILGQGPKLLIQFQNNGVVDDSQLPKDRFSAERLKGVDSTLKIQPAKLEDSAVYLCASSQRVQNEKLFFGSGTQLSVL.

The J gene is TRBJ1-1, the V gene TRBV4-2, with D possibly being TRBD1 (5 bases). The ends were cut back, 2 bases at V and 5 bases at J, with 30 bases in the middle. The CDR3 consists of 20 residues. Germline V CDR1 and CDR2: LGHNA, YNFKEQ. CDR3: CASSQPTLGPKNLRGTEAFF. The CDR3 bases are TGTGCCAGCAGCCAACCTACACTTGGCCCTAAAAACCTTAGGGGAACTGAAGCTTTCTTT.

The chain couples TRBV2 to TRBJ2-5; D not resolved. Germline V gene data show CDR1 as SNHLY and CDR2 as FYNNEI. V lost 7 bases to trimming and J lost 0 bases, with 12 bases between them. CDR3 length: 14 amino acids. The chain's CDR3 is CASKKATYQETQYF. The CDR3 region has the DNA TGTGCCAGCAAAAAGGCTACGTACCAAGAGACCCAGTACTTC.

The J gene is TRBJ2-5, the V gene TRBV30; the D is unclear. Germline-derived CDR1 and CDR2 are GTSNPN and SVGIG (reference sequence). V was trimmed by 1 base and J by 1 base, leaving 4 bases between them. The CDR3 consists of 12 residues. The CDR3 DNA reads as TGTGCCTGGAGTGGGGCCCAAGAGACCCAGTACTTC. This codes for CAWSGAQETQYF.

The V gene is TRBV28, the J gene TRBJ2-3; D is uncertain. The CDR3 sequence is 15 residues long. The germline V and J ends were trimmed by 2 bases and 2 bases, with 11 bases remaining between them. Germline V gene data show CDR1 as MDHEN and CDR2 as SYDVKM. In nucleotides, the CDR3 is TGTGCCAGCAGTTTAAATTCGGCAGCCACAGATACGCAGTATTTT. Encoded protein: CASSLNSAATDTQYF.

The V and J genes are TRBV7-2 and TRBJ1-2; a weak D match, TRBD1 (6 bases). V was clipped by 0 bases and J by 0 bases, with 11 bases between them. Germline values: CDR1 SGHTA, CDR2 FQGNSA. The CDR3 totals 16 residues. The CDR3 nucleotides read TGTGCCAGCAGCTTAGCCTGGGGGCAAACTAACTATGGCTACACCTTC. Its translation is CASSLAWGQTNYGYTF.

The rearrangement links TRBV7-9 to TRBJ2-3; D could derive from TRBD1 or TRBD2 (5 bases each). V lost 5 bases, J lost 2 bases, and 11 bases lay in between. The CDR3 is made up of 14 amino acids. Germline CDR1 SEHNR, CDR2 FQNEAQ (reference sequence). The chain's CDR3 is CASSRDHPTDTQYF. The CDR3 nucleotides are TGTGCCAGCAGCCGGGACCACCCCACAGATACGCAGTATTTT.

The chain combines TRBV7-9 with TRBJ2-7, with a possible D match to TRBD1 (6 bases). Trimming removed 2 bases from V and 3 bases from J, with 17 bases in between. CDR1 is SEHNR and CDR2 is FQNEAQ in the germline V gene (reference sequence). The CDR3 runs to 16 residues. CDR3 bases: TGTGCCAGCAGCTTAACCTGGGACATGAGAGGCTACGAGCAGTACTTC. It codes for CASSLTWDMRGYEQYF.

CDR3 protein: CASTWEKGTDTQYF. In DNA, the CDR3 is TGCGCCAGCACCTGGGAGAAGGGAACAGATACGCAGTATTTT. This chain connects TRBV5-1 to TRBJ2-3, with D tentatively TRBD2 (5 bases). The CDR3 contains 14 residues. The germline gives CDR1 SGHRS, CDR2 YFSETQ. Trimming took 6 bases from V and 3 from J, leaving 14 bases between them.

The count of this clone is one. This chain uses TRBV28 with TRBJ1-6; 7 bases match TRBD1. V was pared by 6 bases and J by 2 bases, with 7 bases of the junction left unmatched. Germline CDR1 and CDR2: MDHEN and SYDVKM. This CDR3 has 16 amino acids. CDR3 residues: CASSPGTATYNSPLHF. CDR3 bases: TGTGCCAGCAGCCCCGGGACAGCCACCTATAATTCACCCCTCCACTTT.

The chain has TRBV4-2 and TRBJ1-2, with a tentative D call TRBD1 (5 bases). V was trimmed by 2 bases and J by 6 bases, leaving 16 bases between them. This CDR3 has 15 amino acids. Per the germline V gene, CDR1 is LGHNA and CDR2 is YNFKEQ. CDR3 loop: CASSQPGRGGHGYTF. Here the CDR3 DNA reads TGTGCCAGCAGCCAACCGGGGCGCGGCGGCCATGGCTACACCTTC.

In its sample, this clone was seen once. The chain recombines TRBV16 with TRBJ2-7; D might be TRBD1 or TRBD2, each matching 5 bases. V dropped 3 bases and J dropped 6 bases, with 9 bases sitting between them. This CDR3 is 12 amino acids long. Germline V CDR1 and CDR2: KGHSY, FQNENV. The CDR3 DNA reads TGTGCCAGCAGCCACCTTGGGGGCGAGCAGTACTTC. Protein sequence: CASSHLGGEQYF.

The CDR3 region is CASSLEGPGGQYF. The CDR3 DNA is TGTGCCAGCAGCTTAGAAGGGCCCGGGGGGCAGTACTTC. This chain joins TRBV11-2 and TRBJ2-7; TRBD2 might be the D (6 bases). Trimming cost V 0 bases and J 9 bases, with 12 bases left between them. The CDR3 extends over 13 amino acids. Germline lookup yields CDR1 SGHAT and CDR2 FQNNGV.

The rearrangement links TRBV7-7 to TRBJ1-4, with 7 bases matching TRBD1. CDR3 size: 13 residues. Germline values: CDR1 SSHAT, CDR2 FNYEAQ (reference sequence). V gave up 5 bases and J gave up 5 bases; unmatched junction bases: 2. The DNA for the CDR3 is TGTGCCAGCAGCATGGGACAGAATGAAAAACTGTTTTTT. As protein: CASSMGQNEKLFF.

The chain has TRBV5-4 and TRBJ2-7; D perhaps matches TRBD2 (6 bases). The V and J ends lost 2 bases and 1 base respectively, with 7 bases between them. The CDR3 is 13 amino acids. Per the germline V gene, CDR1 is SGHNT and CDR2 is YYREEE (reference sequence). The CDR3 protein is CASSLRGSYEQYF. In nucleotides, the CDR3 is TGTGCCAGCAGCTTACGGGGGTCCTACGAGCAGTACTTC.

V usage is TRBV27 and J usage is TRBJ1-6; no clear D gene. V lost 7 bases and J lost 0, with 10 bases in between. Looked up from germline, CDR1 is MNHEY and CDR2 is SMNVEV (reference sequence). The CDR3 covers 15 residues. The CDR3 sequence is CASTRWTSYNSPLHF. CDR3 coding DNA: TGTGCCAGCACCCGGTGGACCTCCTATAATTCACCCCTCCACTTT.

The chain combines TRBV7-6 with TRBJ2-7; D is ambiguous. There are 15 residues in the CDR3. V was pared by 5 bases and J by 0 bases, with 14 bases between. Germline CDR1 and CDR2: SGHVS and FNYEAQ. CDR3 sequence (DNA): TGTGCCAGCAGCACAAACAGCGACCCCTCCTACGAGCAGTACTTC. This sequence encodes CASSTNSDPSYEQYF.

This rearrangement joins TRBV2 to TRBJ2-7; TRBD2 matches 10 bases. V dropped 0 bases and J dropped 5; count of bases not matched to a gene: 4. Germline lookup yields CDR1 SNHLY and CDR2 FYNNEI. The CDR3 consists of 15 residues. The DNA of the CDR3 is TGTGCCAGCAGTGAAGCACTAGCGGGATCCCACGAGCAGTACTTC. Translated, it gives CASSEALAGSHEQYF.

This sequence joins TRBV27 and TRBJ2-5; 8 bases align to TRBD1. Losses at the gene ends were 5 bases for V and 2 bases for J; bases not matched to a gene: 7. The CDR3 consists of 15 residues. Germline V CDR1 and CDR2: MNHEY, SMNVEV (reference sequence). DNA for the CDR3: TGTGCCAGCAGTCCCCGGACAGGGATACAAGAGACCCAGTACTTC. Its protein is CASSPRTGIQETQYF.

The chain couples TRBV5-1 to TRBJ1-1; weak D call: TRBD1 (5 bases). V gave up 2 bases and J gave up 1 base, with 12 bases separating them. The CDR3 contains 15 residues. Germline values: CDR1 SGHRS, CDR2 YFSETQ. The CDR3 here is CASSLSGIGNTEAFF. The CDR3 DNA reads TGCGCCAGCAGCTTATCAGGGATTGGGAACACTGAAGCTTTCTTT.

The J gene is TRBJ1-5, the V gene TRBV10-2; D is unclear. CDR1 is WSHSY and CDR2 is SAAADI in the germline V gene. The CDR3 spans 14 residues. Trimming shortened V by 0 bases and J by 4 bases, and 7 bases separated the two germline ends. The CDR3 DNA is TGCGCCAGCAGTGAGTCGCTGGAGAATCAGCCCCAGCATTTT. Translating gives CASSESLENQPQHF.

This clone appeared a single time. The J gene is TRBJ2-1, the V gene TRBV29-1; D might be TRBD1 (5 bases). This CDR3 is built from 14 residues. Germline V gene data show CDR1 as SQVTM and CDR2 as ANQGSEA. Trimming took off 5 bases at V and 2 bases at J, with 13 bases between the two ends. This chain's CDR3 is CSVQGDGAYNEQFF. The CDR3 nucleotides read TGCAGCGTTCAGGGTGATGGGGCCTACAATGAGCAGTTCTTC.